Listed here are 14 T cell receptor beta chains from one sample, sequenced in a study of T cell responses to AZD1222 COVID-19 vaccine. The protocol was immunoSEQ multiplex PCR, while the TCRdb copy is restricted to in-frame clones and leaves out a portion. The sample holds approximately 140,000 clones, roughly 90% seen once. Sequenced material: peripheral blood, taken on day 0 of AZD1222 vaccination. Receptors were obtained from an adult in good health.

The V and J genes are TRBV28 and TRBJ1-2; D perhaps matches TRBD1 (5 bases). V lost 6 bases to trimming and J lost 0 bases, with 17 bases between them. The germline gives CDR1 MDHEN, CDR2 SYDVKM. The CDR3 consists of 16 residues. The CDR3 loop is CASRILGTGANYGYTF. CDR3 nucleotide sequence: TGTGCCAGCAGAATCCTGGGAACAGGAGCTAACTATGGCTACACCTTC.

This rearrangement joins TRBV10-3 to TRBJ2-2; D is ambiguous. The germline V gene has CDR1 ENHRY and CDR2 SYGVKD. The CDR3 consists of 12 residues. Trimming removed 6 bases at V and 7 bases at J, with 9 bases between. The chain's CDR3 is CAISAPDGELFF. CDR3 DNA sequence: TGTGCCATCAGCGCCCCAGACGGGGAGCTGTTTTTT.

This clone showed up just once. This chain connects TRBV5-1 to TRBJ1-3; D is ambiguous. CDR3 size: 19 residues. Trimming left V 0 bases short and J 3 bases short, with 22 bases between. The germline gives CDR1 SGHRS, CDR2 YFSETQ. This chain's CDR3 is CASSLGLSARHPIGNTIYF. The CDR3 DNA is TGCGCCAGCAGCTTGGGTTTATCGGCCCGACACCCGATTGGAAACACCATATATTTT.

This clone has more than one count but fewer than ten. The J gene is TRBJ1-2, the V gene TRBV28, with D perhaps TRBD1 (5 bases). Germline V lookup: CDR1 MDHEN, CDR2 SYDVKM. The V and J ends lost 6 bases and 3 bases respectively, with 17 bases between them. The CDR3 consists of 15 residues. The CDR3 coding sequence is TGTGCCAGCAGCCGTCGACAGATTGCTCACTATGGCTACACCTTC. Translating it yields CASSRRQIAHYGYTF.

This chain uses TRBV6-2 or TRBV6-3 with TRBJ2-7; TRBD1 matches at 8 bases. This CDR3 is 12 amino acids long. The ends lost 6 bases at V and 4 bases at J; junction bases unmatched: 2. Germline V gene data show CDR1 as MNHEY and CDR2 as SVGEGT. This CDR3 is CASSRQGYEQYF. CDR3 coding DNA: TGTGCCAGCAGCCGACAGGGGTACGAGCAGTACTTC.

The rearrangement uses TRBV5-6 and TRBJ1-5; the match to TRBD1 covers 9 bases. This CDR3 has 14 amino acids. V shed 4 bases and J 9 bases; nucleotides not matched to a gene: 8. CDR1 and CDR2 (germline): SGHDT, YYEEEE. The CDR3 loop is CASSAATGGRPQHF. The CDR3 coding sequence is TGTGCCAGCAGCGCCGCGACAGGGGGTCGGCCCCAGCATTTT. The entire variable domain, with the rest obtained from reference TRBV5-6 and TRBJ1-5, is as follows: DAGVTQSPTHLIKTRGQQVTLRCSPKSGHDTVSWYQQALGQGPQFIFQYYEEEERQRGNFPDRFSGHQFPNYSSELNVNALLLGDSALYLCASSAATGGRPQHFGDGTRLSIL.

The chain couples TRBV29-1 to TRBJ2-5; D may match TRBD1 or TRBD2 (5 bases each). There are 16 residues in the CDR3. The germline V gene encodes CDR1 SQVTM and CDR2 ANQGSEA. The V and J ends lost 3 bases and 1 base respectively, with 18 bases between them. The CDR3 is CSVDSLAGSGQETQYF. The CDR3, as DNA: TGCAGCGTTGACAGTTTGGCAGGGAGCGGCCAAGAGACCCAGTACTTC.

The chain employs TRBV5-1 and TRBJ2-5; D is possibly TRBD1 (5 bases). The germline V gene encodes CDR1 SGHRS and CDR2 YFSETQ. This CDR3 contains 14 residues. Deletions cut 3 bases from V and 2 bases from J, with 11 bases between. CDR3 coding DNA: TGCGCCAGCAGCTGGGGCAGGAGACAAGAGACCCAGTACTTC. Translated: CASSWGRRQETQYF.

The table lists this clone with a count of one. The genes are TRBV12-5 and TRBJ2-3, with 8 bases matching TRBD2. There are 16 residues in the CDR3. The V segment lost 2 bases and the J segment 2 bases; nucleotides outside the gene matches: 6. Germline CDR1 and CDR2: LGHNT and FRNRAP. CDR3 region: CASGLSRSGVTDTQYF. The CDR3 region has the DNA TGTGCTAGTGGTTTGTCGCGTAGCGGGGTCACAGATACGCAGTATTTT.

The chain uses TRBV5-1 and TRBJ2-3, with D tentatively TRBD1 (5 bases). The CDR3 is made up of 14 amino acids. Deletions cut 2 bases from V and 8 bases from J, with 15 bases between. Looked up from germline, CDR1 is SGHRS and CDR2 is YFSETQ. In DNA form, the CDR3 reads TGCGCCAGCAGCTTTGTTATAGCTAGGGGTACGCAGTATTTT. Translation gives CASSFVIARGTQYF.

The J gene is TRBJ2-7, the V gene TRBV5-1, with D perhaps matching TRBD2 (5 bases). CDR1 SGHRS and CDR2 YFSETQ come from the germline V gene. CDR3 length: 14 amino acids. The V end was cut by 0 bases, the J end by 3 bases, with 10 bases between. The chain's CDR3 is CASSLAGIGYEQYF. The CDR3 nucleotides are TGCGCCAGCAGCTTGGCGGGAATCGGCTACGAGCAGTACTTC.

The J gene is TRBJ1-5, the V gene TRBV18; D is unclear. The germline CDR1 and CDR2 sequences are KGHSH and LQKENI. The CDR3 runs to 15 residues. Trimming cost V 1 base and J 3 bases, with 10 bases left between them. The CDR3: CASSPLPANNQPQHF. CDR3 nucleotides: TGTGCCAGCTCACCACTCCCGGCTAACAATCAGCCCCAGCATTTT.

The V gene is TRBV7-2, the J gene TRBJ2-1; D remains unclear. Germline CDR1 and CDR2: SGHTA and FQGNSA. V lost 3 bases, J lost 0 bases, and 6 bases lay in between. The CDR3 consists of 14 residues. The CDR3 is CASSFVDSYNEQFF. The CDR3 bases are TGTGCCAGCAGCTTTGTTGACTCCTACAATGAGCAGTTCTTC.

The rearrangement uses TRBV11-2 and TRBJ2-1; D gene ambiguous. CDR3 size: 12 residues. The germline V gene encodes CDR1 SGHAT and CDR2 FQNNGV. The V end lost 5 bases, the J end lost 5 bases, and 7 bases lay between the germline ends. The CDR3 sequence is CASSPGHNEQFF. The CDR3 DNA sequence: TGTGCCAGCAGCCCAGGACACAATGAGCAGTTCTTC.